Listed below are T cell receptor beta chains from one sample, sequenced in a study of tumor and adjacent non-tumor tissue in lung cancer. TCRdb used MiXCR to reprocess the multiplex PCR reads, holding one entry per CDR3 protein. The sample lists 65,000 to 95,000 distinct CDR3 sequences, about two thirds occurring once. Sequenced material: lung tumor tissue. These receptors came from a woman in her 70s with non-small cell lung cancer. CDR3s leave out the opening cysteine and the closing phenylalanine or tryptophan.

V	J	CDR3
TRBV10-2	TRBJ1-6	ASSAWKGNPPLH
TRBV5-1	TRBJ2-7	ASSLAGARGEQY
TRBV4-1	TRBJ1-5	ASSTGVTWNSSQPQH
TRBV11-3	TRBJ2-3	ANSFDTSTYTQY
TRBV5-4	TRBJ2-1	ARKREAGNEQF
TRBV30	TRBJ1-2	AWTGQDRHYGYT
TRBV4-1	TRBJ1-1	TNSQDSGQALLNTEAF
TRBV12-3/TRBV12-4	TRBJ1-1	DSSQAKNTEAS
TRBV10-2	TRBJ1-1	ASSELAGGEAF
TRBV12-3/TRBV12-4	TRBJ2-2	ASSLAGKLF
TRBV28	TRBJ2-2	ASSTRDGQDTGELF
TRBV6-1	TRBJ1-5	ASSPAGTGVQHQH
TRBV10-2	TRBJ2-5	ASRGPLAGDETQY
TRBV11-2	TRBJ2-2	ASSLSSNTWELF
TRBV28	TRBJ2-2	TSRGRTIWAGELF
TRBV6-5	TRBJ2-1	ASSSGLAGVNEQF
TRBV12-3/TRBV12-4	TRBJ1-2	ASSYSESYGYT
TRBV5-4	TRBJ2-5	ASSSWTRGSPETQY
TRBV11-2	TRBJ2-7	ASSLSADSYYEQY
TRBV11-2	TRBJ2-7	ASSLDIATYEQY
TRBV6-6	TRBJ1-4	ASSCGDGSSDEKLF
TRBV6-1	TRBJ2-4	ASSEVVFGQGNIQY
TRBV7-9	TRBJ1-5	NSSHVDQPQH
TRBV12-3/TRBV12-4	TRBJ1-1	TSGITGMNTEAF
TRBV24-1	-	ATSDLTGLAGGEDTQH
TRBV6-6	TRBJ2-1	ASNPRGTSGSWGQF
TRBV20-1	TRBJ2-3	SAHSGSTDTQY
TRBV11-1	TRBJ1-1	ANSSQGGSEAF
TRBV6-1	TRBJ2-7	ASITGKGPYEQY
TRBV6-1	TRBJ2-1	TSSEMREALYNEQF
TRBV4-2	TRBJ2-2	ASSPQIQNAGELF
TRBV12-5	TRBJ1-5	ASPLSESDQPQH
TRBV5-1	TRBJ2-1	ASSWRENAIDHF
TRBV29-1	TRBJ1-2	IVGQSGYT
TRBV28	TRBJ2-7	ASSAGTGVYEQY
TRBV4-1	TRBJ1-1	PSSQDDWDRPNTEAF
TRBV28	TRBJ1-5	ASSPQWDSNQPQH
TRBV6-1	TRBJ2-1	ASRVRGLAPAGSYNEQF
TRBV7-9	TRBJ2-1	ASSYFSLAGVGGEQF
TRBV4-2	TRBJ2-3	ASSQVVTASYSTDTQY
TRBV6-5	TRBJ1-2	GSSYQGGDGYT
TRBV5-5	TRBJ2-1	AGSLAWVNNEQF
TRBV6-5	TRBJ1-5	ASSYSSGLQPQH
TRBV29-1	TRBJ2-5	NVEKGSHGETQY
TRBV28	TRBJ2-1	ASSHGQWIAWANEQF
TRBV28	TRBJ2-1	ANAGTGSRDEQF
TRBV5-1	TRBJ1-1	ASGLSPGQTNTDAF
TRBV6-5	TRBJ1-1	ASRQKGGLNTEAF
TRBV5-1	TRBJ1-6	ACSPGQGANSLLH
TRBV6-5	TRBJ2-6	TSSYSMGPGANVLT
TRBV29-1	TRBJ1-1	IVVPGSTTEAF
TRBV6-1	TRBJ2-5	ASSSRTGAYQETQY
TRBV21-1	TRBJ2-5	ASSKGLAETVQETQY